This T cell receptor beta chain was profiled in a study of human T cells and chemical hapten exposure. Study in general: For the roughly 23-week duration of the study, patients were given weekly doses of diphenylcyclopropenone on the scalp. Whole-study results and caveats: Counts of expanded TCRs at PT1 were positively correlated with patch test score. Following DPC sensitization, TCRs present above 1 in 1000 frequency showed no change.

Many counts were recorded for this clonotype. Its antigen is not identified. The library put unique molecular identifiers onto individual cDNA molecules. TCRdb re-analysed the RACE reads in MiXCR, keeping a single row per CDR3 protein. The sample includes some 41,000 distinct CDR3 sequences, about 4% of them seen just once. Time point meaning: patch test 1, 2 weeks after DPC sensitization. Noted treatment: therapeutic diphenylcyclopropenone sensitization with weekly scalp DPC. Extraction of total RNA was performed on unfractionated whole blood. The TCR was taken from a man over 45 with alopecia areata. Some clones in this sample may be carry-over from other donors' samples. This specimen was whole blood, taken in connection with sensitization to the hapten diphenylcyclopropenone (DPC).

This chain's CDR3 is CSARVYNEQFF. The DNA for the CDR3 is TGCAGCGCTAGGGTCTACAATGAGCAGTTCTTC. V and J are TRBV29-1 and TRBJ2-1; D gene unclear. Germline V CDR1 and CDR2: SQVTM, ANQGSEA. This CDR3 spans 11 amino acids. Trimming cost V 7 bases and J 3 bases, with 7 bases left between them.